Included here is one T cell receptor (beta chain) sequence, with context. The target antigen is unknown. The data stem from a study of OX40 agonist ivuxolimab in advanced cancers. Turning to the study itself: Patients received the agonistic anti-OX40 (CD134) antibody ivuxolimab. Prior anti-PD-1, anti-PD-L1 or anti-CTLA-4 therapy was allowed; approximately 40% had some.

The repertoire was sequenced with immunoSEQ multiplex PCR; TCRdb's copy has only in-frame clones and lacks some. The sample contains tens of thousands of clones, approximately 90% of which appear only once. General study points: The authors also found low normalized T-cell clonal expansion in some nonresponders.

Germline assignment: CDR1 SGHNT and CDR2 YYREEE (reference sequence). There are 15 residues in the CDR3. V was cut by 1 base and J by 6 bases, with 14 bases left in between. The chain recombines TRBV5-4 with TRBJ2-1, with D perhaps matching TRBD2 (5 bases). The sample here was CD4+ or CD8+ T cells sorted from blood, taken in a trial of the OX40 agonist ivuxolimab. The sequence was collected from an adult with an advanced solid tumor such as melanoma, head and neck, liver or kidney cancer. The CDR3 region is CASSLRGFPPNEQFF. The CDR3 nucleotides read TGTGCCAGCAGCTTGCGAGGGTTCCCGCCCAATGAGCAGTTCTTC.